These 14 T cell receptor beta chains share one sample of origin, sequenced in a study of T cell repertoires in cytomegalovirus infection. No antigen has been identified for these receptors. TCRdb processed the reads anew with MiXCR; each CDR3 protein has one entry. The profile shows about 770,000 distinct CDR3 sequences, approximately 32% of them singletons. The input for sequencing was cultured CD8+ T cells from PBMCs, taken from culture after CMV antigen stimulation. All receptors come from a human donor in good health (CMV status not recorded). Some clones in this sample may be carry-over from other donors' samples.

At least ten counts were recorded for this clonotype. The chain recombines TRBV11-3 with TRBJ2-3; possible D gene TRBD1, 6 bases. V dropped 3 bases and J dropped 1 base, with 20 bases sitting between them. This CDR3 is 18 amino acids long. From germline, CDR1 is SGHNT and CDR2 YENEEA. As DNA, the CDR3 is TGTGCCAGCAGCTTGGGGCGACAGGCGGGCCCTCGCACAGATACGCAGTATTTT. This translates into CASSLGRQAGPRTDTQYF. The whole variable domain, remainder taken from reference TRBV11-3 and TRBJ2-3, is EAGVVQSPRYKIIEKKQPVAFWCNPISGHNTLYWYLQNLGQGPELLIRYENEEAVDDSQLPKDRFSAERLKGVDSTLKIQPAELGDSAVYLCASSLGRQAGPRTDTQYFGPGTRLTVL.

The gene calls are TRBV12-3 or TRBV12-4 and TRBJ2-2, with unresolved D. The CDR3 spans 16 residues. Trimming shortened V by 2 bases and J by 1 base, and 11 bases separated the two germline ends. CDR3: CASSLLDGQNTGELFF. In DNA, the CDR3 is TGTGCCAGCAGTTTATTGGACGGCCAGAACACCGGGGAGCTGTTTTTT.

In this sample, this clonotype turned up a few times. The chain recombines TRBV19 with TRBJ1-1; possibly TRBD1 for D (6 bases). V shed 10 bases and J shed 6 bases, with 21 bases lying between them. Germline V gene data show CDR1 as LNHDA and CDR2 as SQIVND (reference sequence). The CDR3 is 14 amino acids. CDR3 in DNA: TGTGCCACCTGCGCTTATACAGGGTCAGCTGAAGCTTTCTTT. Translation gives CATCAYTGSAEAFF.

This clonotype was seen ten or more times. A single base separates this from a much larger clone, so it may be a read error. The rearrangement links TRBV7-2 to TRBJ2-3; D may match TRBD1 or TRBD2 (5 bases each). This CDR3 contains 15 residues. Germline assignment: CDR1 SGHTA and CDR2 FQGNSA. Trimming cost V 1 base and J 0 bases, with 8 bases left between them. The CDR3 loop is CASSLDGASTDTQYF. The CDR3 DNA reads as TGTGCCAGCAGCTTAGACGGGGCTAGCACAGATACGCAGTATTTT.

The chain carries TRBV3-1 and TRBJ2-5; D remains unclear. CDR1 and CDR2 (germline): LGHDT, YNNKEL (reference sequence). The CDR3 sequence is 15 residues long. V shed 0 bases and J shed 1 base, with 9 bases lying between them. The CDR3 loop reads CASSQDWQRQETQYF. CDR3 in DNA: TGTGCCAGCAGCCAAGACTGGCAGCGCCAAGAGACCCAGTACTTC.

This clonotype was found a few times. V usage is TRBV12-3 or TRBV12-4 and J usage is TRBJ2-1, with D maybe TRBD2 (6 bases). The CDR3 contains 17 residues. Trimming pared 0 bases from V and 3 bases from J, leaving 15 bases between. The CDR3 sequence: CASSLANWGVHYNEQFF. DNA of the CDR3: TGTGCCAGCAGTTTAGCGAACTGGGGGGTCCACTACAATGAGCAGTTCTTC.

The CDR3 nucleotides are TGCGCCAGCAGCCATAAAGATACGCAGTATTTT. Residues: CASSHKDTQYF. This chain joins TRBV4-1 and TRBJ2-3; D gene unclear. CDR1 and CDR2 (germline): MGHRA, YSYEKL. Deletions cut 3 bases from V and 5 bases from J, with 3 bases between. The CDR3 is 11 amino acids.

This chain connects TRBV19 to TRBJ1-5; D not certain. The germline V and J ends were trimmed by 11 bases and 2 bases, with 13 bases remaining between them. The germline V gene has CDR1 LNHDA and CDR2 SQIVND (reference sequence). This CDR3 region has 13 residues. CDR3 DNA: TGTGCCGGGCCGGGAGTCGGCAATCAGCCCCAGCATTTT. This codes for CAGPGVGNQPQHF. Together with reference TRBV19 and TRBJ1-5, the CDR3 gives the full variable domain: DGGITQSPKYLFRKEGQNVTLSCEQNLNHDAMYWYRQDPGQGLRLIYYSQIVNDFQKGDIAEGYSVSREKKESFPLTVTSAQKNPTAFYLCAGPGVGNQPQHFGDGTRLSIL.

This clonotype was detected many times. J is TRBJ1-2 and V is TRBV7-6; D might be TRBD1 (5 bases). Trimming pared 1 base from V and 4 bases from J, leaving 28 bases between. Germline CDR1 SGHVS, CDR2 FNYEAQ. The CDR3 is 20 amino acids. CDR3: CASSLVIGAETPELAYGYTF. CDR3 DNA: TGTGCCAGCAGCTTAGTGATAGGGGCAGAGACCCCTGAATTGGCCTATGGCTACACCTTC. The full variable domain, in which reference TRBV7-6 and TRBJ1-2 provide the parts outside the CDR3, is GAGVSQSPRYKVTKRGQDVALRCDPISGHVSLYWYRQALGQGPEFLTYFNYEAQQDKSGLPNDRFSAERPEGSISTLTIQRTEQRDSAMYRCASSLVIGAETPELAYGYTFGSGTRLTVV.

This clonotype was found a few times. V and J are TRBV4-1 and TRBJ1-2; D is perhaps TRBD1 (6 bases). The CDR3 is 15 residues long. Germline V gene data show CDR1 as MGHRA and CDR2 as YSYEKL. V shed 0 bases and J shed 5 bases, with 13 bases lying between them. CDR3 in DNA: TGCGCCAGCAGCCAAGAGCCGGGGGCAAGTTATGGCTACACCTTC. This translates into CASSQEPGASYGYTF.

V usage is TRBV20-1 and J usage is TRBJ2-7, with a weak D call TRBD2 (6 bases). Germline CDR1 is DFQATT and CDR2 is SNEGSKA (reference sequence). Trimming stripped 2 bases from V and 1 base from J, with 18 bases between. CDR3 length: 16 amino acids. Here the CDR3 DNA reads TGCAGTGCTAGACCCAAAACTAGCCCCACTTCCTACGAGCAGTACTTC. Translating it yields CSARPKTSPTSYEQYF.

The rearrangement joins TRBV11-3 to TRBJ2-2; D is undetermined. The CDR3 contains 13 residues. The germline V gene has CDR1 SGHNT and CDR2 YENEEA. Trimming removed 2 bases from V and 6 bases from J, with 7 bases in between. Written as DNA, the CDR3 is TGTGCCAGCAGCTTATGGAGTGCCGGGGAGCTGTTTTTT. It is translated as CASSLWSAGELFF.

This clonotype was counted at least ten times. The CDR3 loop reads CASSFRGGGANVLTF. CDR3 DNA: TGTGCCAGCAGCTTCAGGGGCGGTGGGGCCAACGTCCTGACTTTC. The chain joins TRBV7-9 to TRBJ2-6; D perhaps matches TRBD1 (6 bases). The V and J ends lost 3 bases and 3 bases respectively, with 9 bases between them. This CDR3 spans 15 amino acids. The germline CDR1 and CDR2 sequences are SEHNR and FQNEAQ (reference sequence).

The chain joins TRBV7-9 to TRBJ2-7, with D perhaps being TRBD1 or TRBD2 (7 bases each). Trimming cost V 5 bases and J 4 bases, with 15 bases left between them. This CDR3 spans 14 amino acids. From germline, CDR1 is SEHNR and CDR2 FQNEAQ (reference sequence). The CDR3 loop is CASSQSGGGYEQYV. The CDR3 DNA follows: TGTGCCAGCAGCCAATCAGGGGGAGGGTACGAGCAGTACGTC.